This T cell receptor beta chain was recorded in a study of cytomegalovirus exposure and HLA in healthy donors. There are a few counts of this clone. A multiplex PCR was run with 60 Vbeta primers and 13 Jbeta primers. This table comes from immunoSEQ multiplex PCR, and its TCRdb copy is limited to in-frame clones, with some not included. Of 150,000 to 200,000 clones detected, roughly 74% appear once; the ten largest clones hold less than 2%. The sequenced sample consisted of PBMCs. The clonotype was recovered from a woman in her twenties or thirties in good health and CMV-seronegative.

CDR3 protein: CASSSTVAFF. In DNA form, the CDR3 reads TGTGCCAGCAGCTCCACGGTGGCTTTCTTT. V gene TRBV11-2 combines with J gene TRBJ1-1, with unresolved D. There are 10 residues in the CDR3. Germline CDR1 SGHAT, CDR2 FQNNGV. V lost 4 bases and J 11 bases, leaving 8 bases between the germline ends.